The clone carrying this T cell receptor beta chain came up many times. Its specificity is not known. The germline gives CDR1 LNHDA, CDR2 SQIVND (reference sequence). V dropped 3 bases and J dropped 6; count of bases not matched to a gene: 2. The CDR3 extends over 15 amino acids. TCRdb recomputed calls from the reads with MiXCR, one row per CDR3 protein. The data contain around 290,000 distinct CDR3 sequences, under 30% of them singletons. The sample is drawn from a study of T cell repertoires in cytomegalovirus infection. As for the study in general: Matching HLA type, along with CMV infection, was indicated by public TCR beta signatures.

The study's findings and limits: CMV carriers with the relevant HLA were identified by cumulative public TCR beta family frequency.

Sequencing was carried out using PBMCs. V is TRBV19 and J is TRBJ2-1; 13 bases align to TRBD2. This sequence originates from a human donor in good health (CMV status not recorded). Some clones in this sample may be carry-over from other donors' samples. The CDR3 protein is CASSMGLAGFNEQFF. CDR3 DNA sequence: TGTGCCAGTAGTATGGGACTAGCGGGATTCAATGAGCAGTTCTTC.